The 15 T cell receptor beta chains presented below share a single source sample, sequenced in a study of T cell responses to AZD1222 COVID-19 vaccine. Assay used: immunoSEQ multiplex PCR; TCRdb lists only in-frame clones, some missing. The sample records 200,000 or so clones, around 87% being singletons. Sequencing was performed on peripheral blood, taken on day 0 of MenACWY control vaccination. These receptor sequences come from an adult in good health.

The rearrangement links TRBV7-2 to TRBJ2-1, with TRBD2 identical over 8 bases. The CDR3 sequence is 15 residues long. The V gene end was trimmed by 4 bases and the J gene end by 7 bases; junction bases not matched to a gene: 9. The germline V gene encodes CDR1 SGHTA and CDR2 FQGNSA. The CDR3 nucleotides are TGTGCCAGCAGCTCCGGGGGGGCCTCCAGAAATGAGCAGTTCTTC. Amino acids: CASSSGGASRNEQFF.

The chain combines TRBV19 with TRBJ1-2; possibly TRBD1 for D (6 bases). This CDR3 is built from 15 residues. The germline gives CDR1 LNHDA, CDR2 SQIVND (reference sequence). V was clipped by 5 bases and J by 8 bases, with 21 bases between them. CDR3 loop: CASSPRGSQSGGYTF. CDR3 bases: TGTGCCAGTAGTCCCAGGGGCTCACAATCCGGCGGCTACACCTTC.

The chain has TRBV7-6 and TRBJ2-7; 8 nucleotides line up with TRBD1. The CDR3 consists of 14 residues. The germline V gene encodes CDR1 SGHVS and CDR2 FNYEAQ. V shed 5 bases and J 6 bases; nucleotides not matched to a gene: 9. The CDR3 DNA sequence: TGTGCCAGCAGCCCACGGACAGGGCCGGGCGAGCAGTACTTC. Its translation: CASSPRTGPGEQYF. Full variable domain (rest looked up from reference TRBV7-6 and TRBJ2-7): GAGVSQSPRYKVTKRGQDVALRCDPISGHVSLYWYRQALGQGPEFLTYFNYEAQQDKSGLPNDRFSAERPEGSISTLTIQRTEQRDSAMYRCASSPRTGPGEQYFGPGTRLTVT.

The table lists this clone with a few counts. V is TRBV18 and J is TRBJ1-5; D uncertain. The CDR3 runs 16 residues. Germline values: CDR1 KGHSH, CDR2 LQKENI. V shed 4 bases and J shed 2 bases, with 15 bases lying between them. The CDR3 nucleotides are TGTGCCAGCTCACAGTTTGCTACGCATCGCAATCAGCCCCAGCATTTT. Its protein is CASSQFATHRNQPQHF.

The CDR3: CASSYKTGYEQYF. The CDR3 DNA sequence: TGTGCCAGCAGTTACAAGACAGGCTACGAGCAGTACTTC. The chain has TRBV6-2 or TRBV6-3 and TRBJ2-7; the D gene is possibly TRBD1 (6 bases). V was cut by 2 bases and J by 3 bases, with 8 bases left in between. In germline, CDR1 is MNHEY, CDR2 SVGEGT. The CDR3 sequence is 13 residues long.

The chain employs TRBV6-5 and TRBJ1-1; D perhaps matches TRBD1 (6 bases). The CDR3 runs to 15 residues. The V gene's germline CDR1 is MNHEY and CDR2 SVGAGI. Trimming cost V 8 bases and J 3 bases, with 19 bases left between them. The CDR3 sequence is CASRGGSTGHTEAFF. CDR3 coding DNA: TGTGCCAGCCGGGGGGGCTCTACAGGGCACACTGAAGCTTTCTTT.

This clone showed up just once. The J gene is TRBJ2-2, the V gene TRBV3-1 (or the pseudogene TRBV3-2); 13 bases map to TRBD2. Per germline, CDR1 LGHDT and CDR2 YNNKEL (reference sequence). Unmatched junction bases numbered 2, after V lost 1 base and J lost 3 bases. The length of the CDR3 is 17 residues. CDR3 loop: CASSQGGLAGYTGELFF. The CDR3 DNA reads TGTGCCAGCAGCCAAGGGGGACTAGCGGGGTACACCGGGGAGCTGTTTTTT.

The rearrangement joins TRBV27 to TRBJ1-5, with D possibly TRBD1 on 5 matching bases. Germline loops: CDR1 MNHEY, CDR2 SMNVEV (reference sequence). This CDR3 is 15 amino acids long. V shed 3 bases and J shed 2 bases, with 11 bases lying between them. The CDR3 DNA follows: TGTGCCAGCAGTTTTCAGGGCAATGGCAATCAGCCCCAGCATTTT. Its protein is CASSFQGNGNQPQHF.

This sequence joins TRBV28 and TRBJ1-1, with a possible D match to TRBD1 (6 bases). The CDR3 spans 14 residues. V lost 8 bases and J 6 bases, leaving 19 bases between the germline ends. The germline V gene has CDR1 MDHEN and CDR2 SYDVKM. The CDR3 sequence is CASCPPTGLAEAFF. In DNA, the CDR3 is TGTGCCAGCTGCCCCCCGACAGGATTAGCTGAAGCTTTCTTT. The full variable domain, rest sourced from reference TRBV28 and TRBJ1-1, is DVKVTQSSRYLVKRTGEKVFLECVQDMDHENMFWYRQDPGLGLRLIYFSYDVKMKEKGDIPEGYSVSREKKERFSLILESASTNQTSMYLCASCPPTGLAEAFFGQGTRLTVV.

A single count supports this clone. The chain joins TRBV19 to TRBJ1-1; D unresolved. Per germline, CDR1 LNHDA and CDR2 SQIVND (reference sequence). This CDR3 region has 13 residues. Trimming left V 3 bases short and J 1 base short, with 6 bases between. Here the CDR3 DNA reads TGTGCCAGTAGTATGGGCTGGAACACTGAAGCTTTCTTT. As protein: CASSMGWNTEAFF.

The CDR3 here is CASSPGFRENTGELFF. The CDR3 bases are TGTGCCAGCAGCCCGGGGTTCCGGGAGAACACCGGGGAGCTGTTTTTT. The rearrangement uses TRBV4-2 and TRBJ2-2; possible D gene TRBD2, 5 bases. The V end was cut by 4 bases, the J end by 1 base, with 13 bases between. This CDR3 spans 16 amino acids. CDR1 is LGHNA and CDR2 is YNFKEQ in the germline V gene.

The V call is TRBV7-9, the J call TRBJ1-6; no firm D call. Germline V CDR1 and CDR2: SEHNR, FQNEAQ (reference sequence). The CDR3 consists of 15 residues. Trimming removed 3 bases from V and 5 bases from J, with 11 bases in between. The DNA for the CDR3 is TGTGCCAGCAGCTTCCTAGGTGGAGATAATTCACCCCTCCACTTT. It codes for CASSFLGGDNSPLHF.

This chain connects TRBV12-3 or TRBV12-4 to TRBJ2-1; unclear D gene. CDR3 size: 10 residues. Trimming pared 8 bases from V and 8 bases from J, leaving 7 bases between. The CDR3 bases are TGTGCCAGCGGGAAGGATGAGCAGTTCTTC. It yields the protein CASGKDEQFF.

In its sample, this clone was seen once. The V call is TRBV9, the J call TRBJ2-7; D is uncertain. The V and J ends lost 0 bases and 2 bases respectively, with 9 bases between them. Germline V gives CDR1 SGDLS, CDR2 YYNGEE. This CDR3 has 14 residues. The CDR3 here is CASSVGAVAYEQYF. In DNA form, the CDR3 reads TGTGCCAGCAGCGTAGGGGCCGTAGCCTACGAGCAGTACTTC.

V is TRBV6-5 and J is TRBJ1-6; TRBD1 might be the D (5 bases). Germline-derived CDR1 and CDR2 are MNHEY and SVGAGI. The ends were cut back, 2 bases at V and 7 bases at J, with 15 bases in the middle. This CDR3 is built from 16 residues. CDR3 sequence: CASSYAMGGWNSPLHF. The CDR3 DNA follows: TGTGCCAGCAGTTACGCGATGGGGGGGTGGAATTCACCCCTCCACTTT.